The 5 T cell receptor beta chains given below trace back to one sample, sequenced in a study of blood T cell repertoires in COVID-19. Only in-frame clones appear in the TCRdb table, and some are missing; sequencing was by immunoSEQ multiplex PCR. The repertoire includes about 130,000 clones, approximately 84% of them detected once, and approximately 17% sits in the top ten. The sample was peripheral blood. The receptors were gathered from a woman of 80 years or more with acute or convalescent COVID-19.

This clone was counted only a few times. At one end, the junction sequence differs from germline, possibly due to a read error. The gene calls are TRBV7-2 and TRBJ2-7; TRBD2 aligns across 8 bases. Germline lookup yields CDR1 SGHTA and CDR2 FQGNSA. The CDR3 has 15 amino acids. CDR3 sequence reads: CASSPDGGGAPNLNF. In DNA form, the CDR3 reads TGTGCCAGCAGCCCCGACGGGGGGGGCGCCCCCAATTTGAACTTC.

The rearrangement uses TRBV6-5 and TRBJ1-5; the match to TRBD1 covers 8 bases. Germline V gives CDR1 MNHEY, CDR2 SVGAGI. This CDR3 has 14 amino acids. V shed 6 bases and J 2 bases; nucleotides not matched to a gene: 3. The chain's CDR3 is CASRSTGGNQPQHF. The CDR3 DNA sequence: TGTGCCAGCAGGTCGACAGGGGGCAATCAGCCCCAGCATTTT.

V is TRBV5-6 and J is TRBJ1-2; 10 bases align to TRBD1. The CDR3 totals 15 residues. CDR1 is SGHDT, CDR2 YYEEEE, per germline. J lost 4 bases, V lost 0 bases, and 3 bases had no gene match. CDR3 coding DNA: TGTGCCAGCAGCTTGGAGACAGGGGGCGCCTATGGCTACACCTTC. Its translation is CASSLETGGAYGYTF.

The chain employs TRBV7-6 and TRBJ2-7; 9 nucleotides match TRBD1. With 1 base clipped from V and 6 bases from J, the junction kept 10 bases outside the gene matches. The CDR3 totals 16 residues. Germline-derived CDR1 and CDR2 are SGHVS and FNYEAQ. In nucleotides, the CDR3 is TGTGCCAGCAGCTTAGGCGCCCCGGACAGGGGAGGCGAGCAGTACTTC. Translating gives CASSLGAPDRGGEQYF. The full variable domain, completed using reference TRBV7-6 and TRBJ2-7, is GAGVSQSPRYKVTKRGQDVALRCDPISGHVSLYWYRQALGQGPEFLTYFNYEAQQDKSGLPNDRFSAERPEGSISTLTIQRTEQRDSAMYRCASSLGAPDRGGEQYFGPGTRLTVT.

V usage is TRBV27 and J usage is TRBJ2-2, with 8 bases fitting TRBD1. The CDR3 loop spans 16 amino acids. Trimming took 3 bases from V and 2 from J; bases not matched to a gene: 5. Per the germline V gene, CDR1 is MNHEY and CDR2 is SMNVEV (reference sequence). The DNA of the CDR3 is TGTGCCAGCAGTTTGTCGGACAGGGTAAACACCGGGGAGCTGTTTTTT. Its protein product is CASSLSDRVNTGELFF.